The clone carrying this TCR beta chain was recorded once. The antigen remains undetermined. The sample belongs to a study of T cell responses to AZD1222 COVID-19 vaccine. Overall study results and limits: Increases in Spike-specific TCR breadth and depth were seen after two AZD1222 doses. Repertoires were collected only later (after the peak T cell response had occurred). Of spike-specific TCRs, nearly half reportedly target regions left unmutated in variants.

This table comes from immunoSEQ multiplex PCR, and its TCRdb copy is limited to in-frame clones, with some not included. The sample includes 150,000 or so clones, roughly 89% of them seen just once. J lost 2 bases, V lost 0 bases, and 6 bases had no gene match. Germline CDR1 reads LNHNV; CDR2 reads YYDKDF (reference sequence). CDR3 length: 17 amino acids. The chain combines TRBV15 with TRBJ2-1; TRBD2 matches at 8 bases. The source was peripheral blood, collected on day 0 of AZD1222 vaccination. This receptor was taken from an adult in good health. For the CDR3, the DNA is TGTGCCACCAGCAGAGATTCGGGAGGGGTAACCTACAATGAGCAGTTCTTC. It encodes CATSRDSGGVTYNEQFF.